The 24 T cell receptor beta chains reported below all come from one sample, sequenced in a study of cytomegalovirus exposure and HLA in healthy donors. 60 Vbeta and 13 Jbeta primers were used in PCR. TCRdb's table, derived via immunoSEQ multiplex PCR, lists solely in-frame clones and lacks some. Found here are approximately 200,000 clones, 79% of them singletons; the top ten hold approximately 1.4%. The sample was PBMCs. These TCRs come from a girl between 10 and 17 years old in good health and CMV-seropositive.

The J gene is TRBJ2-7, the V gene TRBV5-6, with D maybe TRBD1 (6 bases). The germline V and J ends were trimmed by 2 bases and 6 bases, with 18 bases remaining between them. CDR3 size: 15 residues. Germline V gives CDR1 SGHDT, CDR2 YYEEEE. CDR3 coding DNA: TGTGCCAGCAGCTTCCCTCGATCAGGGGTCGGCGAGCAGTACTTC. It encodes CASSFPRSGVGEQYF.

V is TRBV11-3 and J is TRBJ1-6, with D possibly TRBD1 on 5 matching bases. The V and J ends lost 6 bases and 1 base respectively, with 16 bases between them. CDR1 is SGHNT and CDR2 is YENEEA in the germline V gene. This CDR3 comprises 17 residues. CDR3 sequence: CASSHSGKRSYNSPLHF. The CDR3 DNA sequence: TGTGCCAGCAGTCACTCAGGGAAGAGATCCTATAATTCACCCCTCCACTTT.

V is TRBV7-2 and J is TRBJ1-2; D call uncertain. The CDR3 loop spans 12 amino acids. Between the trimmed V and J ends, which lost 5 bases and 8 bases, there was a span of 12 bases. Per the germline V gene, CDR1 is SGHTA and CDR2 is FQGNSA. CDR3 sequence reads: CASSPVLGGYTF. The DNA of the CDR3 is TGTGCCAGCAGCCCGGTCCTAGGAGGCTACACCTTC.

The rearrangement links TRBV7-2 to TRBJ1-1; D unresolved. The CDR3 length is 16 residues. Germline CDR1 reads SGHTA; CDR2 reads FQGNSA. V gave up 1 base and J gave up 6 bases, with 18 bases separating them. The CDR3 sequence: CASSLVAPYRRPEAFF. In nucleotides, the CDR3 is TGTGCCAGCAGCTTAGTAGCTCCTTACCGCCGGCCTGAAGCTTTCTTT.

This chain connects TRBV19 to TRBJ1-5, with D tentatively TRBD1 (6 bases). The CDR3 runs to 13 residues. CDR1 and CDR2 (germline): LNHDA, SQIVND (reference sequence). The V end lost 6 bases, the J end lost 5 bases, and 11 bases lay between the germline ends. CDR3 nucleotide sequence: TGTGCCAGTAGGACAGGCGGCCATCAGCCCCAGCATTTT. It specifies CASRTGGHQPQHF.

As concerns this clone: The junction shows a germline mismatch at one end, possibly a read error. The rearrangement links TRBV2 to TRBJ2-5, with D tentatively TRBD1 (6 bases). There are 11 residues in the CDR3. Germline CDR1 is SNHLY and CDR2 is FYNNEI. CDR3 residues: CAGSVEGAQYF. DNA for the CDR3: TGTGCCGGCAGTGTAGAGGGGGCCCAGTACTTC.

The rearrangement uses TRBV4-3 and TRBJ1-1; D gene ambiguous. Trimming pared 0 bases from V and 6 bases from J, leaving 14 bases between. CDR3 length equals 15 residues. Germline CDR1 and CDR2: LGHNA and YSLEER. The CDR3 DNA reads as TGCGCCAGCAGCCAAGACTACAGCGGTCCCCCTGAAGCTTTCTTT. It codes for CASSQDYSGPPEAFF.

The chain uses TRBV18 and TRBJ2-7, with 8 nucleotides matching TRBD2. CDR1 and CDR2 (germline): KGHSH, LQKENI. This CDR3 is 16 amino acids long. Trimming at V came to 3 bases and at J to 2 bases, leaving 9 bases not matched to a gene. CDR3 loop: CASSPLGGASTYEQYF. The CDR3 DNA is TGTGCCAGCTCACCCCTCGGGGGGGCCTCTACCTACGAGCAGTACTTC.

The CDR3 region is CASSLGGGQNTEAFF. DNA for the CDR3: TGCGCCAGCAGCTTGGGCGGGGGCCAGAACACTGAAGCTTTCTTT. This chain joins TRBV5-1 and TRBJ1-1, with D perhaps matching TRBD1 (6 bases). Trimming pared 0 bases from V and 1 base from J, leaving 10 bases between. Germline-derived CDR1 and CDR2 are SGHRS and YFSETQ. The CDR3 contains 15 residues.

The CDR3 DNA is TGTGCCAGCAGTTACGAGCGGGGTTACAATGAGCAGTTCTTC. It yields the protein CASSYERGYNEQFF. The chain is built from TRBV6-5 and TRBJ2-1; 7 nucleotides match TRBD2. Germline V gene sequence: CDR1 MNHEY, CDR2 SVGAGI. The CDR3 runs to 14 residues. The trim removed 2 bases at V and 4 bases at J, leaving 2 bases unmatched.

This sequence joins TRBV10-2 and TRBJ1-1; D is unresolved. The CDR3 is 13 residues long. Germline V CDR1 and CDR2: WSHSY, SAAADI. V was cut by 4 bases and J by 0 bases, with 6 bases left in between. CDR3 region: CASSAVMNTEAFF. The DNA for the CDR3 is TGCGCCAGCAGTGCAGTGATGAACACTGAAGCTTTCTTT.

The J gene is TRBJ1-6, the V gene TRBV18, with D unresolved. The CDR3 covers 14 residues. With 3 bases removed from V and 5 bases from J, the gap between germline ends came to 8 bases. CDR1 is KGHSH, CDR2 LQKENI, per germline. CDR3 protein: CASSPRVDNSPLHF. CDR3 sequence (DNA): TGTGCCAGCTCACCCCGGGTGGATAATTCACCCCTCCACTTT.

In its sample, this clone was seen a few times. The chain couples TRBV25-1 to TRBJ2-1, with 10 nucleotides matching TRBD1. Unmatched junction bases numbered 7, after V lost 4 bases and J lost 7 bases. This CDR3 comprises 15 residues. Germline CDR1 and CDR2: MGHDK and SYGVNS. CDR3 amino acids: CASSVGTGVWNEQFF. DNA of the CDR3: TGTGCCAGCAGTGTAGGGACAGGGGTTTGGAATGAGCAGTTCTTC.

The chain is built from TRBV6-4 and TRBJ2-1, with 9 bases lining up with TRBD1. Germline CDR1 is MRHNA and CDR2 is SNTAGT. The junction had 6 bases not matched to a gene; V was cut back by 0 bases and J by 6 bases. The CDR3 extends over 16 amino acids. This CDR3 is CASSDSGQGPANEQFF. The DNA for the CDR3 is TGTGCCAGCAGTGACTCGGGACAGGGTCCAGCCAATGAGCAGTTCTTC.

The chain couples TRBV30 to TRBJ1-6; D remains ambiguous. The CDR3 has 15 residues. Germline CDR1 is GTSNPN and CDR2 is SVGIG (reference sequence). CDR3 DNA: TGTGCATATTTTAGAGGGAGCTCCTATAATTCACCCCTCCACTTT. Residues: CAYFRGSSYNSPLHF.

This clone was counted a single time. The chain joins TRBV6-5 to TRBJ1-1; maybe TRBD1 (5 bases). The CDR3 sequence is 13 residues long. Germline V gene lookup returns CDR1 MNHEY and CDR2 SVGAGI. V lost 7 bases to trimming and J lost 5 bases, with 14 bases between them. The CDR3 nucleotides read TGTGCCAGCACTTCTGGGGGGGGAACTGAAGCTTTCTTT. Encoded protein: CASTSGGGTEAFF.

The chain is built from TRBV7-9 and TRBJ1-6; TRBD1 agrees at 7 bases. Germline loops: CDR1 SEHNR, CDR2 FQNEAQ (reference sequence). The CDR3 totals 14 residues. J lost 11 bases, V lost 5 bases, and 9 bases had no gene match. CDR3 bases: TGTGCCAGCAGCCCGACAGGGTTCGATCCACCCCTCCACTTT. This encodes CASSPTGFDPPLHF.

The V call is TRBV2, the J call TRBJ1-2, with TRBD1 matching over 9 bases. CDR1 is SNHLY, CDR2 FYNNEI, per germline. V was clipped by 3 bases and J by 4 bases; unmatched bases: 6. The CDR3 sequence is 15 residues long. CDR3 nucleotide sequence: TGTGCCAGCAGTGAGGTTATGGGACAGGGCTATGGCTACACCTTC. Protein: CASSEVMGQGYGYTF.

This clone was detected once. The chain recombines TRBV9 with TRBJ2-5; 10 nucleotides match TRBD2. Germline CDR1 SGDLS, CDR2 YYNGEE. This CDR3 is 15 amino acids long. V dropped 4 bases and J dropped 3; count of bases not matched to a gene: 6. The CDR3 DNA follows: TGTGCCAGCAGCTTTAGCGGGGGGATGGAAGAGACCCAGTACTTC. This encodes CASSFSGGMEETQYF.

The chain has TRBV5-6 and TRBJ2-1; 9 bases are a match to TRBD1. Germline CDR1 reads SGHDT; CDR2 reads YYEEEE. V was clipped by 4 bases and J by 0 bases; unmatched bases: 5. This CDR3 is 16 amino acids long. The CDR3 is CASSGTGMSSYNEQFF. The CDR3 DNA is TGTGCCAGCAGCGGGACAGGGATGAGCTCCTACAATGAGCAGTTCTTC.

The V gene is TRBV5-6, the J gene TRBJ2-1; 11 bases are shared with TRBD2. The V gene's germline CDR1 is SGHDT and CDR2 YYEEEE. Trimming took 4 bases from V and 10 from J; bases not matched to a gene: 7. This CDR3 is built from 14 residues. The CDR3 loop reads CASSPRLAGPEQFF. CDR3 nucleotides: TGTGCCAGCAGCCCCCGACTAGCGGGGCCCGAGCAGTTCTTC.

The CDR3 coding sequence is TGCGCCAGCAGCTCCCTAGCGGGGGGTACAGATACGCAGTATTTT. This translates into CASSSLAGGTDTQYF. This chain uses TRBV5-1 with TRBJ2-3; TRBD2 agrees at 11 bases. The V gene's germline CDR1 is SGHRS and CDR2 YFSETQ. The junction had 3 bases not matched to a gene; V was cut back by 3 bases and J by 3 bases. The CDR3 totals 15 residues. Drawing the rest from reference TRBV5-1 and TRBJ2-3, the complete variable domain is KAGVTQTPRYLIKTRGQQVTLSCSPISGHRSVSWYQQTPGQGLQFLFEYFSETQRNKGNFPGRFSGRQFSNSRSEMNVSTLELGDSALYLCASSSLAGGTDTQYFGPGTRLTVL.

The chain uses TRBV6-5 and TRBJ2-1, with TRBD1 matching over 7 bases. Germline assignment: CDR1 MNHEY and CDR2 SVGAGI. V shed 4 bases and J 2 bases; nucleotides not matched to a gene: 8. The CDR3 is 16 amino acids. This CDR3 is CASSSRPGQPYNEQFF. CDR3 nucleotides: TGTGCCAGCAGTTCACGTCCGGGACAGCCCTACAATGAGCAGTTCTTC.

The chain is built from TRBV2 and TRBJ1-1, with 9 bases matching TRBD1. Germline V gene lookup returns CDR1 SNHLY and CDR2 FYNNEI. The CDR3 is made up of 13 amino acids. V was clipped by 7 bases and J by 5 bases; unmatched bases: 5. The CDR3 DNA reads TGTGCCAGCACCCCGGACAGGGGTACTGAAGCTTTCTTT. Protein: CASTPDRGTEAFF.